The 9 T cell receptor beta chains below all came from one sample that was sequenced in a study of blood T cells in healthy people across ages. A second PCR of about 7 to 12 cycles used a sample-barcoded 5' primer and a J-beta primer mix. TCRdb processed the 5' RACE reads anew with MiXCR; each CDR3 protein has one entry. Seen here are roughly 650,000 distinct CDR3 sequences, 32% observed once, and the top ten hold just over 15%. Material for sequencing was blood. These receptors originate from a woman aged 80 or over in good health.

This chain joins TRBV9 and TRBJ2-7; 12 nucleotides align to TRBD2. The CDR3 covers 15 residues. With 10 bases clipped from V and 7 bases from J, the junction kept 15 bases outside the gene matches. Looked up from germline, CDR1 is SGDLS and CDR2 is YYNGEE. The CDR3 loop is CAGNPGLAGINEQYF. DNA for the CDR3: TGTGCCGGCAATCCGGGACTAGCGGGTATCAATGAGCAGTACTTC.

The table lists this clonotype with a few counts. This chain connects TRBV7-2 to TRBJ1-5, with D hard to call. Trimming stripped 4 bases from V and 7 bases from J, with 8 bases between. In germline, CDR1 is SGHTA, CDR2 FQGNSA. CDR3 size: 12 residues. Written as DNA, the CDR3 is TGTGCCAGCAGCTCCTCCCTACAGCCCCAGCATTTT. This translates into CASSSSLQPQHF.

This clonotype was picked up many times. V and J are TRBV6-5 and TRBJ1-1, with D possibly matching TRBD1 (6 bases). Between the trimmed V and J ends, which lost 2 bases and 8 bases, there was a span of 9 bases. CDR3 size: 12 residues. CDR1 and CDR2 (germline): MNHEY, SVGAGI. In DNA form, the CDR3 reads TGTGCCAGCAGTTACGGTGGGGGCGAAGCTTTCTTT. It is translated as CASSYGGGEAFF.

The CDR3 region is CASTGVDSYEQYF. The CDR3 DNA sequence: TGTGCCAGCACGGGGGTCGACTCCTACGAGCAGTACTTC. J is TRBJ2-7 and V is TRBV2, with D maybe TRBD2 (6 bases). In germline, CDR1 is SNHLY, CDR2 FYNNEI. The CDR3 totals 13 residues. V lost 7 bases, J lost 0 bases, and 10 bases lay in between.

The chain couples TRBV5-1 to TRBJ1-1, with no clear D. The germline gives CDR1 SGHRS, CDR2 YFSETQ. Trimming shortened V by 4 bases and J by 5 bases, and 21 bases separated the two germline ends. The CDR3 totals 16 residues. The CDR3: CASSPRPAGGETEAFF. CDR3 DNA sequence: TGCGCCAGCAGCCCCCGACCAGCCGGCGGAGAGACTGAAGCTTTCTTT.

This chain joins TRBV20-1 and TRBJ1-2, with 7 bases lining up with TRBD1. Germline-derived CDR1 and CDR2 are DFQATT and SNEGSKA (reference sequence). The CDR3 runs to 15 residues. Germline trimming cut 1 base from V and 4 bases from J; bases unmatched to any gene: 9. CDR3 nucleotides: TGCAGTGCTAGAGGCGCCGGGACAGAGACCTATGGCTACACCTTC. It translates to CSARGAGTETYGYTF.

Note on this clonotype: This sequence may be a read error, since a much larger clone differs from it by one base. The chain employs TRBV5-1 and TRBJ1-2; D is perhaps TRBD1 (6 bases). Per germline, CDR1 SGHRS and CDR2 YFSETQ. The CDR3 extends over 16 amino acids. CDR3: CPSSLGMGAQSYGYTF. The CDR3, as DNA: TGCCCCAGCAGCTTGGGGATGGGGGCGCAGTCCTATGGCTACACCTTC.

This clonotype was counted many times. This rearrangement joins TRBV18 to TRBJ2-1; tentatively, D is TRBD2 (5 bases). V was trimmed by 2 bases and J by 8 bases, leaving 19 bases between them. Germline V CDR1 and CDR2: KGHSH, LQKENI. The CDR3 consists of 16 residues. The CDR3 here is CASSPAYAGAWDEQFF. The DNA of the CDR3 is TGTGCCAGCTCACCAGCCTACGCGGGCGCTTGGGATGAGCAGTTCTTC.

The rearrangement uses TRBV18 and TRBJ2-1; 13 bases map to TRBD2. Germline loops: CDR1 KGHSH, CDR2 LQKENI. V lost 3 bases and J lost 9; bases outside the gene matches: 5. The CDR3 covers 15 residues. CDR3 sequence (DNA): TGTGCCAGCTCACCTTGGACTAGCGGGAGCGGTGAGCAGTTCTTC. As protein: CASSPWTSGSGEQFF.